This T cell receptor (beta chain) was documented in a study of blood T cell repertoires in COVID-19. Study context: Donors in the United States, Italy and Spain gave samples during acute or convalescent COVID-19. PBMCs, B-cell-depleted T cells, or T cells provided the cDNA or gDNA that made up the material.

Original methodology: Estimates of nucleated cell counts were drawn from the amplification of reference gene primers. Some clones are missing from TCRdb's copy, which holds only in-frame ones; the method was immunoSEQ multiplex PCR. The D gene and trimming were derived from the DNA, and the V and J assignments and clone size from that table. The data hold roughly 260,000 clones, with 70% to 90% observed a single time. This clonotype originated in a woman between 45 and 65 years old with acute or convalescent COVID-19. Material for sequencing was peripheral blood.

In nucleotides, the CDR3 is TGCAGCGGTCACCAGGGGAGGGGCACTGAAGCTTTCTTT. This translates into CSGHQGRGTEAFF. This chain uses TRBV29-1 with TRBJ1-1; D is perhaps TRBD1 (6 bases). The CDR3 has 13 amino acids. The V end was cut by 7 bases, the J end by 4 bases, with 16 bases between. The germline gives CDR1 SQVTM, CDR2 ANQGSEA.